Listed below are T cell receptor beta chains from one sample, sequenced in a study of T cell responses to AZD1222 COVID-19 vaccine. Clones were read by immunoSEQ multiplex PCR, and TCRdb kept only the in-frame ones, dropping some. The data contain roughly 200,000 clones, roughly 94% of them singletons. The starting material was peripheral blood, obtained 28 days after the second dose of the MenACWY control vaccine. The receptors here all came from an adult who received the MenACWY meningococcal vaccine as a control. Each CDR3 is given with its conserved first and last residue. A D gene is named only where the DNA matches it firmly. Where a row states a size, it is once, few, many or the class of an expanded clone; other rows omit it.

NA | NA | TRBJ1-6 | TRBV7-8 | CATGARETLSPLHF | TGTGCCACCGGGGCGAGGGAGACTTTATCACCCCTCCACTTT
NA | once | TRBJ1-3 | TRBV6-5 | CASGLKAAGNTIYF | TGTGCCAGCGGTCTGAAGGCAGCTGGAAACACCATATATTTT
NA | once | TRBJ1-2 | TRBV7-3 | CASSPDNLSYTF | TGTGCCAGCAGCCCGGACAATTTGAGCTACACCTTC
TRBD1 | NA | TRBJ1-5 | TRBV5-1 | CASSRETGGNQPQHF | TGCGCCAGCAGCAGGGAGACAGGGGGCAATCAGCCCCAGCATTTT
NA | NA | TRBJ1-6 | TRBV6-1 | CASSVAVHGLRTAPLHF | TGTGCCAGCAGTGTGGCAGTTCACGGTTTACGCACGGCACCCCTCCACTTT
TRBD1 | NA | TRBJ1-1 | TRBV7-3 | CASSLHRGAEAFF | TGTGCCAGCAGCCTCCACAGGGGTGCTGAAGCTTTCTTT
TRBD1 | NA | TRBJ1-1 | TRBV3-1/TRBV3-2 | CASSLHDRAGEAFF | TGTGCCAGCAGCCTCCATGACAGGGCTGGTGAAGCTTTCTTT
TRBD1 | NA | TRBJ1-1 | TRBV6-5 | CASSLRQGGEAFF | TGTGCCAGCAGTCTCCGACAGGGCGGAGAAGCTTTCTTT
TRBD2 | NA | TRBJ2-1 | TRBV7-7 | CASSVGASGYNEQFF | TGTGCTAGCAGCGTCGGGGCTAGCGGTTACAATGAGCAGTTCTTC
NA | NA | TRBJ1-4 | TRBV19 | CASSSGTTNEKLFF | TGTGCCAGTAGTTCAGGAACAACTAATGAAAAACTGTTTTTT
NA | NA | TRBJ2-3 | TRBV21-1 | CASSQLGATDTQYF | TGTGCCAGCAGCCAACTAGGGGCGACAGATACGCAGTATTTT
TRBD1 | NA | TRBJ2-7 | TRBV5-1 | CASSSTGDSYEQYF | TGCGCCAGCAGCTCAACAGGGGACTCCTACGAGCAGTACTTC
TRBD1 | NA | TRBJ1-5 | TRBV15 | CATSRGHDRDHQPQHF | TGTGCCACCAGCAGAGGTCATGACAGGGACCATCAGCCCCAGCATTTT
NA | NA | TRBJ2-4 | TRBV28 | CASSFGGLGARLLDKNIQYF | TGTGCCAGCAGTTTTGGGGGTTTAGGAGCCCGCCTTTTGGACAAAAACATTCAGTACTTC
NA | NA | TRBJ2-7 | TRBV27 | CASRHGAEQYF | TGTGCCAGCCGTCATGGGGCCGAGCAGTACTTC
TRBD2 | NA | TRBJ2-1 | TRBV28 | CASSSGASGRYNEQFF | TGTGCCAGCAGTTCGGGGGCTAGCGGGAGATACAATGAGCAGTTCTTC
TRBD2 | once | TRBJ2-1 | TRBV28 | CASTPPGLAGSNEQFF | TGTGCCAGCACCCCCCCGGGACTAGCGGGTTCGAATGAGCAGTTCTTC
NA | NA | TRBJ2-6 | TRBV11-2 | CASRFSGANVLTF | TGTGCCAGCAGGTTCTCTGGGGCCAACGTCCTGACTTTC
TRBD1 | NA | TRBJ2-7 | TRBV6-5 | CASSDPGQGSYEQYF | TGTGCCAGCAGCGACCCGGGACAGGGGAGTTACGAGCAGTACTTC
TRBD1 | NA | TRBJ1-1 | TRBV5-4 | CASSLQGGATEAFF | TGTGCCAGCAGTTTGCAGGGGGGGGCCACTGAAGCTTTCTTT
NA | once | TRBJ1-2 | TRBV30 | CAWSFLGLNYGYTF | TGTGCCTGGAGTTTCCTCGGTTTGAACTATGGCTACACCTTC
NA | NA | TRBJ2-1 | TRBV4-3 | CASSIGESSYNEQFF | TGCGCCAGCAGCATCGGGGAGAGCTCCTACAATGAGCAGTTCTTC
NA | NA | TRBJ2-3 | TRBV24-1 | CATRGLGPQDTQYF | TGTGCCACCAGGGGCCTAGGGCCCCAAGATACGCAGTATTTT
NA | NA | TRBJ2-7 | TRBV6-5 | CASRAGQAIYEQYF | TGTGCCAGCAGGGCAGGGCAGGCTATCTACGAGCAGTACTTC
TRBD1 | once | TRBJ1-3 | TRBV5-5 | CASSLSGQVGGNTIYF | TGTGCCAGCAGCCTCTCAGGACAGGTCGGTGGAAACACCATATATTTT
TRBD1 | NA | TRBJ2-3 | TRBV7-8 | CASSLTRGQGADTQYF | TGTGCCAGCAGCTTAACTAGGGGGCAGGGGGCAGATACGCAGTATTTT
NA | few | TRBJ1-6 | TRBV7-9 | CASSLDRKNSPLHF | TGTGCCAGCAGCTTGGACAGAAAGAATTCACCCCTCCACTTT
TRBD1 | NA | TRBJ1-2 | TRBV27 | CASSFSPRGPYGYTF | TGTGCCAGCAGTTTTTCACCGAGGGGGCCCTATGGCTACACCTTC
NA | NA | TRBJ1-2 | TRBV30 | CAWKQSTPHYGYTF | TGTGCCTGGAAACAGTCAACCCCCCACTATGGCTACACCTTC
TRBD2 | NA | TRBJ2-1 | TRBV27 | CASSTPGLAGNNEQFF | TGTGCCAGCAGTACCCCGGGACTAGCGGGAAACAATGAGCAGTTCTTC
NA | NA | TRBJ1-2 | TRBV4-3 | CASSQDLRTARAYYGYTF | TGCGCCAGCAGCCAAGATCTACGGACAGCACGGGCCTACTATGGCTACACCTTC
TRBD1 | NA | TRBJ2-7 | TRBV5-4 | CASSSGQGSYEQYF | TGTGCCAGCAGCTCGGGACAGGGGTCCTACGAGCAGTACTTC
TRBD2 | once | TRBJ2-1 | TRBV4-2 | CASSQKLAGRPSYNEQFF | TGTGCCAGCAGCCAAAAACTAGCGGGGAGGCCCTCCTACAATGAGCAGTTCTTC
NA | NA | TRBJ1-2 | TRBV3-1/TRBV3-2 | CASSQRGAAYGYTF | TGTGCCAGCAGCCAAAGGGGGGCTGCCTATGGCTACACCTTC
TRBD1 | NA | TRBJ2-7 | TRBV20-1 | CSASGTALSYEQYF | TGCAGTGCTAGTGGGACAGCCCTCTCCTACGAGCAGTACTTC
NA | NA | TRBJ1-3 | TRBV5-4 | CASSLQVSGNTIYF | TGTGCCAGCAGCCTACAGGTCTCTGGAAACACCATATATTTT
NA | NA | TRBJ2-1 | TRBV7-8 | CASSSISVGEQFF | TGTGCCAGCAGTTCAATCTCGGTAGGTGAGCAGTTCTTC
NA | NA | TRBJ2-7 | TRBV7-3 | CASSLTGASMDEQYF | TGTGCCAGCAGCTTAACGGGGGCCAGCATGGACGAGCAGTACTTC
TRBD2 | NA | TRBJ2-7 | TRBV19 | CASSPGGGNYEQYF | TGTGCCAGTAGTCCCGGGGGGGGAAACTACGAGCAGTACTTC
TRBD2 | NA | TRBJ2-1 | TRBV20-1 | CSASASAGGYNEQFF | TGCAGTGCTAGTGCCTCCGCGGGGGGTTACAATGAGCAGTTCTTC
NA | NA | TRBJ1-4 | TRBV18 | CASSHSTATSEKLFF | TGTGCCAGCTCACACTCGACAGCAACTTCTGAAAAACTGTTTTTT
TRBD1 | once | TRBJ2-1 | TRBV6-5 | CASEGGDRDINEQFF | TGTGCCAGTGAGGGGGGGGACAGGGACATCAATGAGCAGTTCTTC
NA | NA | TRBJ2-7 | TRBV29-1 | CSASSTEVEQYF | TGCAGCGCATCCTCCACGGAAGTCGAGCAGTACTTC
NA | NA | TRBJ2-6 | TRBV3-1/TRBV3-2 | CASSQVSRGNSGANVLTF | TGTGCCAGCAGCCAAGTGTCCAGGGGAAATTCTGGGGCCAACGTCCTGACTTTC
NA | NA | TRBJ1-6 | TRBV30 | CAWAMGGGSPLHF | TGTGCCTGGGCGATGGGGGGGGGTTCACCCCTCCACTTT
NA | NA | TRBJ1-1 | TRBV5-1 | CASSLGQKAFF | TGCGCCAGCAGCTTGGGACAGAAAGCTTTCTTT
TRBD2 | once | TRBJ2-1 | TRBV24-1 | CATGAGGFNEQFF | TGTGCCACCGGGGCGGGGGGCTTCAATGAGCAGTTCTTC
TRBD1 | NA | TRBJ1-2 | TRBV7-2 | CASSFSGTGGAGGYTF | TGTGCCAGCAGCTTCTCCGGGACAGGGGGCGCGGGTGGCTACACCTTC
NA | NA | TRBJ1-2 | TRBV6-1 | CASSEARAGGYGYTF | TGTGCCAGCAGTGAAGCTCGGGCAGGAGGCTATGGCTACACCTTC
NA | NA | TRBJ2-7 | TRBV6-1 | CASSESLGGSYEQYF | TGTGCCAGCAGTGAAAGTTTGGGCGGTTCCTACGAGCAGTACTTC
NA | NA | TRBJ1-5 | TRBV28 | CASSLVHQPQHF | TGTGCCAGCAGTTTGGTCCATCAGCCCCAGCATTTT
TRBD1 | once | TRBJ2-7 | TRBV6-5 | CASSPIGQGTYEQYF | TGTGCCAGCAGTCCAATCGGACAGGGGACCTACGAGCAGTACTTC
NA | NA | TRBJ2-5 | TRBV19 | CASSTHEETQYF | TGTGCCAGTAGTACACACGAAGAGACCCAGTACTTC
NA | NA | TRBJ1-5 | TRBV19 | CASSMEGMRLRGNQPQHF | TGTGCCAGTAGTATGGAGGGGATGAGGCTCAGAGGGAATCAGCCCCAGCATTTT
NA | NA | TRBJ2-3 | TRBV6-4 | CASSDEAASTDTQYF | TGTGCCAGCAGTGACGAAGCGGCAAGCACAGATACGCAGTATTTT
TRBD2 | NA | TRBJ2-1 | TRBV5-6 | CASSLAGVSNEQFF | TGTGCCAGCAGCTTAGCGGGAGTTTCGAATGAGCAGTTCTTC
NA | NA | TRBJ2-7 | TRBV11-2 | CASSLDLATTSYEQYF | TGTGCCAGCAGCTTAGATCTTGCGACTACCTCCTACGAGCAGTACTTC
NA | NA | TRBJ2-5 | TRBV10-3 | CAISMPDSQETQYF | TGTGCCATCAGTATGCCGGACAGCCAAGAGACCCAGTACTTC